This is a list of T cell receptor beta chains from one sample in a study of blood T cell repertoires in COVID-19. The method was immunoSEQ multiplex PCR; TCRdb's version includes in-frame clones alone and lacks a portion of them. The sample has some 220,000 clones, roughly 75% seen once. Sequenced input: peripheral blood. The receptors originated from a woman aged 70-85 years with acute or convalescent COVID-19. The CDR3 runs from the conserved cysteine through the conserved F or W. The order of the fields is D gene, J gene, clone size, V gene, CDR3 length, CDR3 protein, CDR3 DNA. A D gene is named only where the DNA matches it firmly. Clone size, where shown, is once, few, many, or a class for clones that have expanded.

d_gene: NA
j_gene: TRBJ2-1
abundance: NA
v_gene: TRBV24-1
len: 13
CDR3aa: CATRADSYNEQFF
CDR3nt: TGTGCCACCAGGGCAGACTCCTACAATGAGCAGTTCTTC

d_gene: NA
j_gene: TRBJ2-2
abundance: NA
v_gene: TRBV29-1
len: 13
CDR3aa: CSVESTGSGELFF
CDR3nt: TGCAGCGTTGAATCGACAGGAAGCGGGGAGCTGTTTTTT

d_gene: NA
j_gene: TRBJ2-7
abundance: NA
v_gene: TRBV3-1/TRBV3-2
len: 14
CDR3aa: CASSQNIYSYEQYF
CDR3nt: TGTGCCAGCAGCCAGAACATTTACTCCTACGAGCAGTACTTC

d_gene: TRBD2
j_gene: TRBJ2-1
abundance: NA
v_gene: TRBV10-2
len: 16
CDR3aa: CASSGYRSGTYNEQFF
CDR3nt: TGCGCCAGCAGTGGGTATAGGAGCGGGACCTACAATGAGCAGTTCTTC

d_gene: TRBD1
j_gene: TRBJ2-3
abundance: once
v_gene: TRBV5-1
len: 15
CDR3aa: CASSGTGTGTMTQYF
CDR3nt: TGCGCCAGCAGCGGAACGGGGACAGGGACCATGACGCAGTATTTT

d_gene: NA
j_gene: TRBJ1-6
abundance: once
v_gene: TRBV18
len: 14
CDR3aa: CASSREAVNSPLHF
CDR3nt: TGTGCCAGCTCACGGGAGGCGGTTAATTCACCCCTCCACTTT

d_gene: TRBD1
j_gene: TRBJ1-6
abundance: NA
v_gene: TRBV30
len: 21
CDR3aa: CAWSHSRLLGDRGYYNSPLHF
CDR3nt: TGTGCCTGGAGTCATTCTCGTCTCCTGGGGGACAGGGGGTACTATAATTCACCCCTCCACTTT

d_gene: NA
j_gene: TRBJ2-2
abundance: few
v_gene: TRBV27
len: 18
CDR3aa: CASSPGTGSLAASGELFF
CDR3nt: TGTGCCAGCAGCCCCGGGACAGGATCCCTAGCGGCTTCCGGGGAGCTGTTTTTT

d_gene: NA
j_gene: TRBJ1-5
abundance: NA
v_gene: TRBV5-4
len: 13
CDR3aa: CASSLDSNQPQHF
CDR3nt: TGTGCCAGCAGCTTGGATTCGAATCAGCCCCAGCATTTT

d_gene: NA
j_gene: TRBJ2-5
abundance: NA
v_gene: TRBV20-1
len: 11
CDR3aa: CSASARETQYF
CDR3nt: TGCAGTGCTAGTGCCCGGGAGACCCAGTACTTC

d_gene: TRBD1
j_gene: TRBJ1-2
abundance: NA
v_gene: TRBV9
len: 14
CDR3aa: CASSVGTGSYGYTF
CDR3nt: TGTGCCAGCAGCGTAGGGACAGGCAGCTATGGCTACACCTTC

d_gene: NA
j_gene: TRBJ2-5
abundance: NA
v_gene: TRBV25-1
len: 11
CDR3aa: CASTYQETQYF
CDR3nt: TGTGCCAGCACGTACCAAGAGACCCAGTACTTC

d_gene: NA
j_gene: TRBJ1-2
abundance: NA
v_gene: TRBV20-1
len: 14
CDR3aa: CSASSGGRSEGYTF
CDR3nt: TGCAGTGCTAGTAGCGGGGGCAGAAGTGAAGGCTACACCTTC

d_gene: NA
j_gene: TRBJ2-2
abundance: NA
v_gene: TRBV7-2
len: 13
CDR3aa: CASSLLDTGELFF
CDR3nt: TGTGCCAGCAGCTTACTTGACACCGGGGAGCTGTTTTTT

d_gene: NA
j_gene: TRBJ1-5
abundance: NA
v_gene: TRBV4-1
len: 15
CDR3aa: CASSQGAQGNQPQHF
CDR3nt: TGCGCCAGCAGCCAAGGGGCCCAGGGCAATCAGCCCCAGCATTTT

d_gene: TRBD2
j_gene: TRBJ2-7
abundance: NA
v_gene: TRBV4-1
len: 14
CDR3aa: CARSREGVAGEQYF
CDR3nt: TGCGCCCGCAGCCGGGAGGGGGTAGCAGGCGAGCAGTACTTC

d_gene: TRBD2
j_gene: TRBJ2-1
abundance: NA
v_gene: TRBV7-2
len: 16
CDR3aa: CASSLAAAGGRNEQFF
CDR3nt: TGTGCCAGCAGCTTAGCGGCGGCGGGGGGAAGAAATGAGCAGTTCTTC

d_gene: TRBD1
j_gene: TRBJ1-6
abundance: NA
v_gene: TRBV30
len: 15
CDR3aa: CAWSLPDRGTSPLHF
CDR3nt: TGTGCCTGGAGTCTACCGGACAGGGGAACGTCACCCCTCCACTTT

d_gene: NA
j_gene: TRBJ2-3
abundance: NA
v_gene: TRBV11-2
len: 16
CDR3aa: CASSLLVQRGSDTQYF
CDR3nt: TGTGCCAGCAGCTTATTGGTCCAACGGGGGTCAGATACGCAGTATTTT

d_gene: NA
j_gene: TRBJ1-6
abundance: few
v_gene: TRBV6-2/TRBV6-3
len: 17
CDR3aa: CASSLGRLAGYNSPLHF
CDR3nt: TGTGCCAGCAGTTTGGGCCGCCTGGCGGGATATAATTCACCCCTCCACTTT

d_gene: NA
j_gene: TRBJ1-2
abundance: once
v_gene: TRBV30
len: 13
CDR3aa: CASRRQANYGYTF
CDR3nt: TGTGCCTCACGCAGGCAAGCTAACTATGGCTACACCTTC

d_gene: NA
j_gene: TRBJ1-5
abundance: NA
v_gene: TRBV10-2
len: 16
CDR3aa: CASTPGGKSGNQPQHF
CDR3nt: TGCGCCAGCACGCCGGGGGGAAAGTCTGGCAATCAGCCCCAGCATTTT

d_gene: NA
j_gene: TRBJ2-7
abundance: NA
v_gene: TRBV7-2
len: 15
CDR3aa: CASSLAVGAVYEQYF
CDR3nt: TGTGCCAGCAGCTTAGCAGTGGGCGCAGTCTACGAGCAGTACTTC

d_gene: TRBD2
j_gene: TRBJ2-7
abundance: NA
v_gene: TRBV7-3
len: 14
CDR3aa: CASSLSGGAGEQYF
CDR3nt: TGTGCCAGCAGCTTAAGCGGGGGGGCTGGAGAGCAGTACTTC

d_gene: NA
j_gene: TRBJ2-1
abundance: NA
v_gene: TRBV5-1
len: 13
CDR3aa: CASSPTQVHEQFF
CDR3nt: TGCGCCAGCAGCCCAACACAGGTCCATGAGCAGTTCTTC

d_gene: NA
j_gene: TRBJ2-5
abundance: NA
v_gene: TRBV24-1
len: 14
CDR3aa: CATSDLTGEETQYF
CDR3nt: TGTGCCACCAGTGATTTGACCGGGGAAGAGACCCAGTACTTC

d_gene: NA
j_gene: TRBJ2-3
abundance: NA
v_gene: TRBV25-1
len: 13
CDR3aa: CASRSLDTDTQYF
CDR3nt: TGTGCCAGCAGAAGCCTTGACACAGATACGCAGTATTTT

d_gene: TRBD1
j_gene: TRBJ2-5
abundance: NA
v_gene: TRBV10-2
len: 15
CDR3aa: CASRLGGGGQETQYF
CDR3nt: TGCGCCAGCAGGCTAGGGGGCGGAGGTCAAGAGACCCAGTACTTC